This is a list of T cell receptor beta chains from one sample in a study of cytomegalovirus exposure and HLA in healthy donors. The protocol was immunoSEQ multiplex PCR, while the TCRdb copy is restricted to in-frame clones and leaves out a portion. Of 150,000 to 250,000 clones listed, about 80% are singletons. Sample: PBMCs. These receptors were taken from a woman aged 25 to 39 in good health and CMV-seropositive. The CDR3 runs from the conserved cysteine through the conserved F or W. The order of the fields is D gene, J gene, clone size, V gene, CDR3 DNA, CDR3 protein. A D gene is named only where the DNA matches it firmly. For some rows the clone size is stated as once, few or many, or as a class when expanded; others skip it.

d_gene: NA; j_gene: TRBJ2-1; abundance: NA; v_gene: TRBV27; CDR3nt: TGTGCCAGCTCCGAGCGGGCCCTGTACAATGAGCAGTTCTTC; CDR3aa: CASSERALYNEQFF
d_gene: NA; j_gene: TRBJ2-7; abundance: NA; v_gene: TRBV10-3; CDR3nt: TGTGCCATCAGTGATCCCGGACAGACCTCCTACGAGCAGTACTTC; CDR3aa: CAISDPGQTSYEQYF
d_gene: NA; j_gene: TRBJ2-1; abundance: NA; v_gene: TRBV29-1; CDR3nt: TGCAGCGTTGACCTACGTAGGGCGGGCAATGAGCAGTTCTTC; CDR3aa: CSVDLRRAGNEQFF
d_gene: TRBD1; j_gene: TRBJ1-2; abundance: NA; v_gene: TRBV4-2; CDR3nt: TGTGCCAGCAGCCAAGATCTTGGGACAGGGACCGGCTACACCTTC; CDR3aa: CASSQDLGTGTGYTF
d_gene: TRBD2; j_gene: TRBJ2-1; abundance: once; v_gene: TRBV11-3; CDR3nt: TGTGCCAGCAGCCTAACGGGACTAGCGAGCAATGAGCAGTTCTTC; CDR3aa: CASSLTGLASNEQFF
d_gene: TRBD1; j_gene: TRBJ2-7; abundance: NA; v_gene: TRBV7-2; CDR3nt: TGTGCCAGCAGCTCCTCCTCCGGGACAGGATCCTACGAGCAGTACTTC; CDR3aa: CASSSSSGTGSYEQYF
d_gene: NA; j_gene: TRBJ1-1; abundance: NA; v_gene: TRBV19; CDR3nt: TGTGCCAGTAGTGTTCAGGAAAGCACTGAAGCTTTCTTT; CDR3aa: CASSVQESTEAFF
d_gene: NA; j_gene: TRBJ2-7; abundance: NA; v_gene: TRBV11-3; CDR3nt: TGTGCCAGCAGCTTAGTAAGTCGGGGATCTTACGAGCAGTACTTC; CDR3aa: CASSLVSRGSYEQYF
d_gene: TRBD2; j_gene: TRBJ2-1; abundance: NA; v_gene: TRBV15; CDR3nt: TGTGCCACTGGGACTAGCCCTAATGAGCAGTTCTTC; CDR3aa: CATGTSPNEQFF
d_gene: NA; j_gene: TRBJ2-3; abundance: few; v_gene: TRBV10-1; CDR3nt: TGCGCCAGCGCTCGAACAGGGCCTGGGATCGGCACAGATACGCAGTATTTT; CDR3aa: CASARTGPGIGTDTQYF
d_gene: NA; j_gene: TRBJ2-1; abundance: once; v_gene: TRBV7-8; CDR3nt: TGTGCCAGCAGCCGACAAGCGGCCCTTCTCAGTGAGCAGTTCTTC; CDR3aa: CASSRQAALLSEQFF
d_gene: TRBD2; j_gene: TRBJ2-7; abundance: few; v_gene: TRBV11-2; CDR3nt: TGTGCCAGCAGCTTACGGCGGGAGCCCTCCTACGAGCAGTACTTC; CDR3aa: CASSLRREPSYEQYF
d_gene: TRBD2; j_gene: TRBJ2-1; abundance: few; v_gene: TRBV5-6; CDR3nt: TGTGCCAGCAGCCCAGCCTTAGCGGGGGGCCGGGATGAGCAGTTCTTC; CDR3aa: CASSPALAGGRDEQFF
d_gene: NA; j_gene: TRBJ2-1; abundance: NA; v_gene: TRBV2; CDR3nt: TGTGCCAGCACCTTCGGACTTTACAATGAGCAGTTCTTC; CDR3aa: CASTFGLYNEQFF
d_gene: TRBD1; j_gene: TRBJ1-1; abundance: NA; v_gene: TRBV6-6; CDR3nt: TGTGCCAGCACTGAGGACAGGGACACTGAAGCTTTCTTT; CDR3aa: CASTEDRDTEAFF
d_gene: NA; j_gene: TRBJ2-1; abundance: NA; v_gene: TRBV4-3; CDR3nt: TGCGCCAGCAGCCAGAGGAGGGAGCCGATCTCCTACAATGAGCAGTTCTTC; CDR3aa: CASSQRREPISYNEQFF
d_gene: NA; j_gene: TRBJ2-3; abundance: NA; v_gene: TRBV19; CDR3nt: TGTGCCAGTAGTATGGCCCGGGGCACAGATACGCAGTATTTT; CDR3aa: CASSMARGTDTQYF
d_gene: NA; j_gene: TRBJ1-2; abundance: NA; v_gene: TRBV7-9; CDR3nt: TGTGCCAGCAGCTCTTCCGCCGGACAGAGGATCTATGGCTACACCTTC; CDR3aa: CASSSSAGQRIYGYTF
d_gene: NA; j_gene: TRBJ2-7; abundance: NA; v_gene: TRBV19; CDR3nt: TGTGCCAGTAGTATCTTGCAGGGTTTACCCTACGAGCAGTACTTC; CDR3aa: CASSILQGLPYEQYF
d_gene: NA; j_gene: TRBJ1-4; abundance: NA; v_gene: TRBV2; CDR3nt: TGTGCCAGCAGTGGACAGCCTAATGAAAAACTGTTTTTT; CDR3aa: CASSGQPNEKLFF
d_gene: NA; j_gene: TRBJ1-1; abundance: once; v_gene: TRBV7-9; CDR3nt: TGTGCCAGCAGCACTACTAAGAACACTGAAGCTTTCTTT; CDR3aa: CASSTTKNTEAFF
d_gene: TRBD2; j_gene: TRBJ2-1; abundance: NA; v_gene: TRBV29-1; CDR3nt: TGCAGCGTCAATCACGGACTAGCGGGATTTAGCGATGAGCAGTTCTTC; CDR3aa: CSVNHGLAGFSDEQFF
d_gene: TRBD1; j_gene: TRBJ2-1; abundance: NA; v_gene: TRBV7-2; CDR3nt: TGTGCCAGCAGCTCCGCCCCTTACGGACAGGCATACAATGAGCAGTTCTTC; CDR3aa: CASSSAPYGQAYNEQFF
d_gene: NA; j_gene: TRBJ1-2; abundance: NA; v_gene: TRBV14; CDR3nt: TGTGCCAGCAGCTTACACCTTAACTATGGCTACACCTTC; CDR3aa: CASSLHLNYGYTF
d_gene: NA; j_gene: TRBJ2-1; abundance: NA; v_gene: TRBV4-1; CDR3nt: TGCGCCAGCAGCCGGTTCGGGAGTAACTACAATGAGCAGTTCTTC; CDR3aa: CASSRFGSNYNEQFF
d_gene: TRBD1; j_gene: TRBJ1-4; abundance: NA; v_gene: TRBV5-4; CDR3nt: TGTGCCAGCAGCCGTGACAGGGTCGAGGAAAAACTGTTTTTT; CDR3aa: CASSRDRVEEKLFF
d_gene: NA; j_gene: TRBJ2-3; abundance: NA; v_gene: TRBV5-1; CDR3nt: TGCGCCAGCAGCAAACAGAATCTGGGAGCAGATACGCAGTATTTT; CDR3aa: CASSKQNLGADTQYF
d_gene: NA; j_gene: TRBJ1-2; abundance: NA; v_gene: TRBV28; CDR3nt: TGTGCCAGCAGTTCGACGGGGGGAGGGGGGCTTAACGCTGGCTACACCTTC; CDR3aa: CASSSTGGGGLNAGYTF
d_gene: NA; j_gene: TRBJ1-1; abundance: once; v_gene: TRBV19; CDR3nt: TGTGCCAGTCAGAATCTGAACACTGAAGCTTTCTTT; CDR3aa: CASQNLNTEAFF
d_gene: TRBD1; j_gene: TRBJ1-2; abundance: NA; v_gene: TRBV10-2; CDR3nt: TGCGCCAGCAGTGACCCGGGACAGGGGGCTCGAGGCTACACCTTC; CDR3aa: CASSDPGQGARGYTF
d_gene: TRBD1; j_gene: TRBJ1-1; abundance: NA; v_gene: TRBV11-2; CDR3nt: TGTGCCAGCAGCTTTCGACAGGGAAAAAGAGTGAACACTGAAGCTTTCTTT; CDR3aa: CASSFRQGKRVNTEAFF
d_gene: NA; j_gene: TRBJ1-1; abundance: NA; v_gene: TRBV6-5; CDR3nt: TGTGCCAGCAGTTACGGGGTGGGAGGTGAAGCTTTCTTT; CDR3aa: CASSYGVGGEAFF
d_gene: NA; j_gene: TRBJ1-4; abundance: NA; v_gene: TRBV5-6; CDR3nt: TGTGCCAGCAGCTTTTCCCCGTCTAATGAAAAACTGTTTTTT; CDR3aa: CASSFSPSNEKLFF
d_gene: NA; j_gene: TRBJ1-1; abundance: once; v_gene: TRBV30; CDR3nt: TGTGCCTGGTCCGTCGACAGCCGACCCGACACTGAAGCTTTCTTT; CDR3aa: CAWSVDSRPDTEAFF
d_gene: TRBD1; j_gene: TRBJ2-7; abundance: NA; v_gene: TRBV18; CDR3nt: TGTGCCAGCTCCTCGATGACAGGGGGCTGGTCCTACGAGCAGTACTTC; CDR3aa: CASSSMTGGWSYEQYF
d_gene: TRBD1; j_gene: TRBJ1-1; abundance: NA; v_gene: TRBV4-3; CDR3nt: TGCGCCAGCAGCCAAGCTCCGGGACAGGGGCATACTGAAGCTTTCTTT; CDR3aa: CASSQAPGQGHTEAFF
d_gene: NA; j_gene: TRBJ1-2; abundance: NA; v_gene: TRBV25-1; CDR3nt: TGTGCCAGCATCGGGGATGGGGGCTACACCTTC; CDR3aa: CASIGDGGYTF
d_gene: NA; j_gene: TRBJ2-1; abundance: NA; v_gene: TRBV7-6; CDR3nt: TGTGCCAGCAGCTTCCGTGACAATGAGCAGTTCTTC; CDR3aa: CASSFRDNEQFF
d_gene: TRBD1; j_gene: TRBJ1-4; abundance: few; v_gene: TRBV5-8; CDR3nt: TGTGCCAGCAGCCTGGGACAGGGCTTGGGAAAACTGTTTTTT; CDR3aa: CASSLGQGLGKLFF
d_gene: TRBD2; j_gene: TRBJ2-3; abundance: NA; v_gene: TRBV2; CDR3nt: TGTGCCACGGGCCGGGGGGGCCAAGAGGCAGATACGCAGTATTTT; CDR3aa: CATGRGGQEADTQYF
d_gene: NA; j_gene: TRBJ2-5; abundance: NA; v_gene: TRBV30; CDR3nt: TGTGCCTTTTCGAACGGGGAGACCCAGTACTTC; CDR3aa: CAFSNGETQYF
d_gene: NA; j_gene: TRBJ2-7; abundance: NA; v_gene: TRBV7-2; CDR3nt: TGTGCCAGCAGCTTAATACGGGGGGCGGAGGTCGAGCAGTACTTC; CDR3aa: CASSLIRGAEVEQYF
d_gene: TRBD1; j_gene: TRBJ2-7; abundance: NA; v_gene: TRBV4-1; CDR3nt: TGCGCCAGCAGTCAAGGGACAGGGTTTGCCTACGAGCAGTACTTC; CDR3aa: CASSQGTGFAYEQYF
d_gene: NA; j_gene: TRBJ2-1; abundance: many; v_gene: TRBV4-3; CDR3nt: TGCGCCAGCAGCCAAGATATACAACAGATTCCCGACAATGAGCAGTTCTTC; CDR3aa: CASSQDIQQIPDNEQFF
d_gene: TRBD2; j_gene: TRBJ2-1; abundance: NA; v_gene: TRBV9; CDR3nt: TGTGCCAGCAGCGTACTCCCCAGCGGGGGGGCCTACAATGAGCAGTTCTTC; CDR3aa: CASSVLPSGGAYNEQFF
d_gene: NA; j_gene: TRBJ1-1; abundance: NA; v_gene: TRBV5-1; CDR3nt: TGCGCCAGCAGCTTTCGAGGGAACACTGAAGCTTTCTTT; CDR3aa: CASSFRGNTEAFF
d_gene: NA; j_gene: TRBJ1-2; abundance: NA; v_gene: TRBV2; CDR3nt: TGTGCCAGCGGGGGGGGAACAGATTACTATGGCTACACCTTC; CDR3aa: CASGGGTDYYGYTF
d_gene: NA; j_gene: TRBJ2-1; abundance: NA; v_gene: TRBV4-3; CDR3nt: TGCGCCAGTAGCCAAGATCGCGGGCAGTACCATGAGCAGTTCTTC; CDR3aa: CASSQDRGQYHEQFF
d_gene: NA; j_gene: TRBJ2-7; abundance: NA; v_gene: TRBV11-2; CDR3nt: TGTGCCAGCAGCTTAGTTAGCGGAACCCACTACGAGCAGTACTTC; CDR3aa: CASSLVSGTHYEQYF
d_gene: TRBD1; j_gene: TRBJ1-1; abundance: NA; v_gene: TRBV18; CDR3nt: TGTGCCAGCTCGCGAACTGACAGGGACTACACTGAAGCTTTCTTT; CDR3aa: CASSRTDRDYTEAFF
d_gene: NA; j_gene: TRBJ2-2; abundance: NA; v_gene: TRBV25-1; CDR3nt: TGTGCCAGCAGTTCTAGCGAGTACACCGGGGAGCTGTTTTTT; CDR3aa: CASSSSEYTGELFF
d_gene: TRBD2; j_gene: TRBJ2-2; abundance: NA; v_gene: TRBV19; CDR3nt: TGTGCCAGTAGTATACTAGCGGGAGCTGGGGAGCTGTTTTTT; CDR3aa: CASSILAGAGELFF
d_gene: NA; j_gene: TRBJ1-2; abundance: few; v_gene: TRBV5-5; CDR3nt: TGTGCCAGCAGCCGCGATCAGGGGAACTATGGCTACACCTTC; CDR3aa: CASSRDQGNYGYTF
d_gene: NA; j_gene: TRBJ2-5; abundance: few; v_gene: TRBV20-1; CDR3nt: TGCAGTGTTCAGTCCCAAGAGACCCAGTACTTC; CDR3aa: CSVQSQETQYF
d_gene: NA; j_gene: TRBJ1-2; abundance: once; v_gene: TRBV7-2; CDR3nt: TGTGCCAGCAGCCCAGGGGATCAAGGGGGCTACACCTTC; CDR3aa: CASSPGDQGGYTF